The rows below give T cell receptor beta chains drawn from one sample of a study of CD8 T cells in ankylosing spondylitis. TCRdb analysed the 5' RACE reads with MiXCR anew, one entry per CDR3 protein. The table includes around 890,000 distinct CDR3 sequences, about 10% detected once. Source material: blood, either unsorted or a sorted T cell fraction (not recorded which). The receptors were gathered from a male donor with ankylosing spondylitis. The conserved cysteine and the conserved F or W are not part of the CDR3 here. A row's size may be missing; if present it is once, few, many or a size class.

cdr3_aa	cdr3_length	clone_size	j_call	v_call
ASSSQQGAAYEQY	13	many	TRBJ2-7	TRBV7-2
ATSRDRVEWQF	11	few	TRBJ2-1	TRBV15
ASSLVGDSSTYNSPLH	16	many	TRBJ1-6	TRBV5-1
ASSYSDREDGYT	12	few	TRBJ1-2	TRBV6-5
APPRGRIETQY	11	few	TRBJ2-5	TRBV6-4
ASSLRGVTLH	10	many	TRBJ1-6	TRBV12-3/TRBV12-4
SASGGDGYEQY	11	-	TRBJ2-7	TRBV20-1
ASSEEAGVGEQF	12	-	TRBJ2-1	TRBV10-1
SASSRLATGEQY	12	-	TRBJ2-7	TRBV20-1
ASSLTGQQNYGYT	13	-	TRBJ1-2	TRBV7-2
ASSQAADRGANYGYT	15	-	TRBJ1-2	TRBV4-3
SVEGQGGADTQY	12	many	TRBJ2-3	TRBV29-1
SAEDRGRGSPLH	12	-	TRBJ1-6	TRBV20-1
SARDRTSARREF	12	-	TRBJ2-1	TRBV20-1
ASSYGGTGDTQY	12	few	TRBJ2-3	TRBV6-2/TRBV6-3
SVPHLNTEAF	10	few	TRBJ1-1	TRBV20-1
ASSSGGGLTDTQY	13	many	TRBJ2-3	TRBV12-3/TRBV12-4
ATARWGDRDTGELF	14	few	TRBJ2-2	TRBV10-3
SADRGYYGYT	10	few	TRBJ1-2	TRBV20-1
ASTSGLVQPQH	11	-	TRBJ1-5	TRBV6-1
ASNPKWGEAF	10	-	TRBJ1-1	TRBV6-5
ASSLSGTLNTEAF	13	few	TRBJ1-1	TRBV12-3/TRBV12-4
SVEDQGSYGYT	11	many	TRBJ1-2	TRBV29-1
AISESGQGTEAF	12	few	TRBJ1-1	TRBV10-3
ASSPDTNYYEQY	12	many	TRBJ2-7	TRBV5-1
ASSLEAGGNSPLH	13	many	TRBJ1-6	TRBV12-3/TRBV12-4
ASSLKGTGANVLT	13	-	TRBJ2-6	TRBV4-2
ASSQDSGLEGNTIY	14	-	TRBJ1-3	TRBV4-3
ATKGTGDRAQY	11	-	TRBJ2-3	TRBV6-2/TRBV6-3
ASSSDPFSGSGNEQF	15	-	TRBJ2-1	TRBV7-6
SATRPAWGQGSYEQY	15	-	TRBJ2-7	TRBV20-1
AIKSSGPSPLH	11	-	TRBJ1-6	TRBV10-3
ASSSPGQGLSYEQY	14	few	TRBJ2-7	TRBV28
ASSRLSGPNYGYT	13	many	TRBJ1-2	TRBV4-3
ASSEQANYNEQF	12	-	TRBJ2-1	TRBV6-4
ASSEFGTSNEKLF	13	few	TRBJ1-4	TRBV6-1
ASSLHGLASTDTQY	14	many	TRBJ2-3	TRBV4-3
SVVIYTDTQY	10	-	TRBJ2-3	TRBV29-1
SATAAGSTDTQY	12	-	TRBJ2-3	TRBV29-1
ASSLVGGNNEQF	12	many	TRBJ2-1	TRBV7-2
ASSLVGGIAADTQY	14	-	TRBJ2-3	TRBV7-2
AWSRGGGVSYEQF	13	-	TRBJ2-1	TRBV30
SVAPSSTGELF	11	few	TRBJ2-2	TRBV29-1
SAPDLWLGARGYT	13	few	TRBJ1-2	TRBV20-1
ASSLGQGNGETQY	13	few	TRBJ2-5	TRBV5-1
ASSGTTGQPQH	11	many	TRBJ1-5	TRBV6-6
ASSSHGEQF	9	many	TRBJ2-1	TRBV12-3/TRBV12-4
AIQWANVLT	9	few	TRBJ2-6	TRBV28
ASRGLAGRGTYEQY	14	-	TRBJ2-7	TRBV4-1